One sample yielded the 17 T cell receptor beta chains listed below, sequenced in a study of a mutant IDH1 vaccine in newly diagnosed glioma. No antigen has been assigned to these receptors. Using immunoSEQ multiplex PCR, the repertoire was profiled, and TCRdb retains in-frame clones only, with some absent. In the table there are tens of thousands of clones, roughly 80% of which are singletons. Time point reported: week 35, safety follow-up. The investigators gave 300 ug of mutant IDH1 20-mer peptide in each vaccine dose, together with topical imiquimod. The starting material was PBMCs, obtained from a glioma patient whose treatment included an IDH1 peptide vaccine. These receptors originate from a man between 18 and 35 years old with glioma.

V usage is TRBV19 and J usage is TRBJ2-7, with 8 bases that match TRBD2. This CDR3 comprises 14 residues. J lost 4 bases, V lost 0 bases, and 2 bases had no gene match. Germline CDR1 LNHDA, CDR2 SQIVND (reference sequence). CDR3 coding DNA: TGTGCCAGTAGTATAGACGCTAGCGGGTACGAGCAGTACTTC. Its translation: CASSIDASGYEQYF.

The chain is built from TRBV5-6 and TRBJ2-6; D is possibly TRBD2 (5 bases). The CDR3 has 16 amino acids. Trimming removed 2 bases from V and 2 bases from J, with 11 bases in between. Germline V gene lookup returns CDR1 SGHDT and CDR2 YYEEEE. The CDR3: CASSFSAGAGANVLTF. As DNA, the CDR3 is TGTGCCAGCAGCTTTTCTGCGGGTGCTGGGGCCAACGTCCTGACTTTC.

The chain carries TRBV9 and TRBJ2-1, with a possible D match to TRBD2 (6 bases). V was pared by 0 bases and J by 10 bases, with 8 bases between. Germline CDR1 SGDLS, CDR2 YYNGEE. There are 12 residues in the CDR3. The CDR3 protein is CASSVDLAEQFF. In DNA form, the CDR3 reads TGTGCCAGCAGCGTAGACCTAGCGGAGCAGTTCTTC. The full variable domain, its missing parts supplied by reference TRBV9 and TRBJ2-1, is DSGVTQTPKHLITATGQRVTLRCSPRSGDLSVYWYQQSLDQGLQFLIQYYNGEERAKGNILERFSAQQFPDLHSELNLSSLELGDSALYFCASSVDLAEQFFGPGTRLTVL.

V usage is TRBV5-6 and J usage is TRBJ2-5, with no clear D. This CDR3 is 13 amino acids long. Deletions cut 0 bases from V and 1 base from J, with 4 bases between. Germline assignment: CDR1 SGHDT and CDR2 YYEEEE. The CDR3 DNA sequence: TGTGCCAGCAGCTTGGGGAGCCAAGAGACCCAGTACTTC. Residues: CASSLGSQETQYF.

Here the CDR3 DNA reads TGTGCCAGCAGTTCGACCGGGGACAGTACCTACGAGCAGTACTTC. Amino acids: CASSSTGDSTYEQYF. V usage is TRBV6-6 and J usage is TRBJ2-7, with TRBD1 identical over 7 bases. The CDR3 length is 15 residues. Trimming at V came to 4 bases and at J to 2 bases, leaving 8 bases not matched to a gene. CDR1 is MNHNY and CDR2 is SVGAGI in the germline V gene (reference sequence).

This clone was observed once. DNA for the CDR3: TGCGCCAGCAGCCAAGACCTGCCGGGCGGGGAGCTGTTTTTT. Protein product: CASSQDLPGGELFF. The V and J genes are TRBV4-3 and TRBJ2-2; no firm D call. CDR3 length equals 14 residues. Trimming left V 0 bases short and J 7 bases short, with 9 bases between. Germline V gene sequence: CDR1 LGHNA, CDR2 YSLEER.

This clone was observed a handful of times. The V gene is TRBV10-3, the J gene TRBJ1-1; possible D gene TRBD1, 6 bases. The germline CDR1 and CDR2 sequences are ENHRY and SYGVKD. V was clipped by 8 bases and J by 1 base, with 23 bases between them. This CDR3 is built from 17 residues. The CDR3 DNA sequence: TGTGCCATCGGCTCGGCAATTCAGGGGAGGAAGAACACTGAAGCTTTCTTT. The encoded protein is CAIGSAIQGRKNTEAFF.

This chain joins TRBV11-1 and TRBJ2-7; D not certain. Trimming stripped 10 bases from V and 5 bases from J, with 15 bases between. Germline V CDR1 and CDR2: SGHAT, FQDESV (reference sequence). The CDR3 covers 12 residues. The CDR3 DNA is TGTGCCACGACTCCTTACCGTGACGAGCAGTACTTC. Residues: CATTPYRDEQYF. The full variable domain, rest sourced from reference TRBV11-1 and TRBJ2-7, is EAEVAQSPRYKITEKSQAVAFWCDPISGHATLYWYRQILGQGPELLVQFQDESVVDDSQLPKDRFSAERLKGVDSTLKIQPAELGDSAMYLCATTPYRDEQYFGPGTRLTVT.

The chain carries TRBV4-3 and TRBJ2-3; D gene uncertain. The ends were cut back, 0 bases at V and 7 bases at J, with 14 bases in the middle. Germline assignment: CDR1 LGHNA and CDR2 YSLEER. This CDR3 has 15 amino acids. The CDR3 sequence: CASSQEHVIVHTQYF. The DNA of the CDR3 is TGCGCCAGCAGCCAAGAACATGTGATCGTACATACGCAGTATTTT.

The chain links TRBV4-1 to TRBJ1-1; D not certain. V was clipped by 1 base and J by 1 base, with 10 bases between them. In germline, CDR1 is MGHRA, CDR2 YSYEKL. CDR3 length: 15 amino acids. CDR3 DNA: TGCGCCAGCAGCCAAGCCATGAGGCGGAACACTGAAGCTTTCTTT. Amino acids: CASSQAMRRNTEAFF.

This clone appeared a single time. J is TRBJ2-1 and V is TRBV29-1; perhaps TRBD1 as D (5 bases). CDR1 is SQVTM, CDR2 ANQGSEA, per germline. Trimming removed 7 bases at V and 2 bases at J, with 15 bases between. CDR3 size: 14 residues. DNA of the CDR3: TGCAGCGGCGGTGCCACAGGACCCTACAATGAGCAGTTCTTC. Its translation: CSGGATGPYNEQFF.

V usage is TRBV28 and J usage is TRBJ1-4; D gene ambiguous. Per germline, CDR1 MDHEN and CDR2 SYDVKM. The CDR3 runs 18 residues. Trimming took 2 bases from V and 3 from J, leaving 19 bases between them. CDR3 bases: TGTGCCAGCAGTTTAATAGCGGTCGAGGTGGCTGCTAATGAAAAACTGTTTTTT. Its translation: CASSLIAVEVAANEKLFF.

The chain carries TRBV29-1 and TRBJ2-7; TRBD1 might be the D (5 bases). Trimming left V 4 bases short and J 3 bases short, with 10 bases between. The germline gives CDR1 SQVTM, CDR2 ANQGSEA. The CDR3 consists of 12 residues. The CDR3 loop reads CSVVGAGYEQYF. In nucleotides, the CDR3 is TGCAGCGTTGTAGGGGCTGGCTACGAGCAGTACTTC.

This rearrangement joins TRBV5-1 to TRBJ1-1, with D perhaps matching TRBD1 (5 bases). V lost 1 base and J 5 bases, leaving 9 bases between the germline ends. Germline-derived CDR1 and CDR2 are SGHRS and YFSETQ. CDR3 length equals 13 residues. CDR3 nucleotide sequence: TGCGCCAGCAGCTTGCCAGGGATGACTGAAGCTTTCTTT. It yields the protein CASSLPGMTEAFF.

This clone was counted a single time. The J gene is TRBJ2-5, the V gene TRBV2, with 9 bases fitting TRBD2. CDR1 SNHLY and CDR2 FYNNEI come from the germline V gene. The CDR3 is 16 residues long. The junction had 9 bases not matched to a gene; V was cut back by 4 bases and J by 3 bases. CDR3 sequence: CASSGGSGRGEETQYF. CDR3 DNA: TGTGCCAGCAGTGGGGGTAGCGGGAGAGGCGAAGAGACCCAGTACTTC.

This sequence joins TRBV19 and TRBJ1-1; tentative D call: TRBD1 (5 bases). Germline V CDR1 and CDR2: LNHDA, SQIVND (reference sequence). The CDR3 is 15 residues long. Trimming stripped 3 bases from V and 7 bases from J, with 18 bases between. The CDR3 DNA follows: TGTGCCAGTAGTATTTCGGGGCCTACCTCGGGTGAAGCTTTCTTT. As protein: CASSISGPTSGEAFF. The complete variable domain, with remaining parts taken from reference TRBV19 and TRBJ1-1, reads DGGITQSPKYLFRKEGQNVTLSCEQNLNHDAMYWYRQDPGQGLRLIYYSQIVNDFQKGDIAEGYSVSREKKESFPLTVTSAQKNPTAFYLCASSISGPTSGEAFFGQGTRLTVV.

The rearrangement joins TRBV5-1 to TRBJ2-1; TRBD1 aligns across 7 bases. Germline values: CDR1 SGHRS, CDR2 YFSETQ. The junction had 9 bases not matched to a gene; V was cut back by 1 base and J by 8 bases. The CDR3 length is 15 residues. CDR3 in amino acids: CASSLPLGQPDEQFF. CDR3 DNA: TGCGCCAGCAGCTTGCCTTTGGGACAGCCGGATGAGCAGTTCTTC.